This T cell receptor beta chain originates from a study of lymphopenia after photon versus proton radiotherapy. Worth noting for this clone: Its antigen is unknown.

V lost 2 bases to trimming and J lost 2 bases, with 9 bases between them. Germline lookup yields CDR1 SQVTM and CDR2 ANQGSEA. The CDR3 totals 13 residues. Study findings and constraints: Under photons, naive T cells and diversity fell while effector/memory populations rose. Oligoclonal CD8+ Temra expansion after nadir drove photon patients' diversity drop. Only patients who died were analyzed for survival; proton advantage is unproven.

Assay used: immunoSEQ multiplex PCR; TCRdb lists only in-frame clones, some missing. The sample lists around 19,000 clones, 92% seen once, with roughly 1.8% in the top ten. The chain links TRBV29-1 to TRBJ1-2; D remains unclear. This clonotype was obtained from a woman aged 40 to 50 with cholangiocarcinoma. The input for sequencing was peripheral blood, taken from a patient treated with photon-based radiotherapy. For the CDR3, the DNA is TGCAGCGTTGAAAATACCCGGAACTATGGCTACACCTTC. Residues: CSVENTRNYGYTF.